This TCR beta chain was recorded in a study of shared T cell receptors in the human thymus. Trimming at V came to 5 bases and at J to 1 base, leaving 5 bases not matched to a gene. The CDR3 is 14 residues long. Germline V lookup: CDR1 MDHEN, CDR2 SYDVKM. Here immunoSEQ multiplex PCR was the method, and the copy in TCRdb shows in-frame clones only, minus some. This repertoire shows about 610,000 clones, roughly 90% found once; its top ten account for 0.0095% to 0.012%. The sample also formed part of further work on human thymus T cells. That publication notes: Healthy Finnish infants having corrective surgery for congenital heart defects served as donors. Thymus tissue for the work was resected from patients undergoing corrective heart surgery. Repertoires from thymus and blood appeared to show biased V and J gene usage. Among unrelated individuals, related research reported thymic repertoires that overlapped highly.

The chain links TRBV28 to TRBJ2-7, with 7 bases lining up with TRBD1. The sequence was collected from a boy in the first two years of life with a congenital heart defect. Sequencing was performed on thymocytes. CDR3 sequence (DNA): TGTGCCAGCAGTACGGACAGGTTTTCCTACGAGCAGTACTTC. Its protein product is CASSTDRFSYEQYF.